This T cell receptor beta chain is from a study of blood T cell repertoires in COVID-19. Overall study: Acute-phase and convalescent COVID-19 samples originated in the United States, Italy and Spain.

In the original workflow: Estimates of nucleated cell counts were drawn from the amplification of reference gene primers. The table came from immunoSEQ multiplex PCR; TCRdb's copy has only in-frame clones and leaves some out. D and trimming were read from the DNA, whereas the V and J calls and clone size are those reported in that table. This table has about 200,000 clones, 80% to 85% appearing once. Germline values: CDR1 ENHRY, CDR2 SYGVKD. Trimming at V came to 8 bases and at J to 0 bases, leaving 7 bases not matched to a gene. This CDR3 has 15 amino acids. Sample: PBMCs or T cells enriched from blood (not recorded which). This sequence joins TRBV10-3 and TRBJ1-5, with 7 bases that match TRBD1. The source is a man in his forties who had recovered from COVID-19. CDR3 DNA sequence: TGTGCCATCGGAGGCGGACAGGCTAGCAATCAGCCCCAGCATTTT. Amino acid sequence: CAIGGGQASNQPQHF.